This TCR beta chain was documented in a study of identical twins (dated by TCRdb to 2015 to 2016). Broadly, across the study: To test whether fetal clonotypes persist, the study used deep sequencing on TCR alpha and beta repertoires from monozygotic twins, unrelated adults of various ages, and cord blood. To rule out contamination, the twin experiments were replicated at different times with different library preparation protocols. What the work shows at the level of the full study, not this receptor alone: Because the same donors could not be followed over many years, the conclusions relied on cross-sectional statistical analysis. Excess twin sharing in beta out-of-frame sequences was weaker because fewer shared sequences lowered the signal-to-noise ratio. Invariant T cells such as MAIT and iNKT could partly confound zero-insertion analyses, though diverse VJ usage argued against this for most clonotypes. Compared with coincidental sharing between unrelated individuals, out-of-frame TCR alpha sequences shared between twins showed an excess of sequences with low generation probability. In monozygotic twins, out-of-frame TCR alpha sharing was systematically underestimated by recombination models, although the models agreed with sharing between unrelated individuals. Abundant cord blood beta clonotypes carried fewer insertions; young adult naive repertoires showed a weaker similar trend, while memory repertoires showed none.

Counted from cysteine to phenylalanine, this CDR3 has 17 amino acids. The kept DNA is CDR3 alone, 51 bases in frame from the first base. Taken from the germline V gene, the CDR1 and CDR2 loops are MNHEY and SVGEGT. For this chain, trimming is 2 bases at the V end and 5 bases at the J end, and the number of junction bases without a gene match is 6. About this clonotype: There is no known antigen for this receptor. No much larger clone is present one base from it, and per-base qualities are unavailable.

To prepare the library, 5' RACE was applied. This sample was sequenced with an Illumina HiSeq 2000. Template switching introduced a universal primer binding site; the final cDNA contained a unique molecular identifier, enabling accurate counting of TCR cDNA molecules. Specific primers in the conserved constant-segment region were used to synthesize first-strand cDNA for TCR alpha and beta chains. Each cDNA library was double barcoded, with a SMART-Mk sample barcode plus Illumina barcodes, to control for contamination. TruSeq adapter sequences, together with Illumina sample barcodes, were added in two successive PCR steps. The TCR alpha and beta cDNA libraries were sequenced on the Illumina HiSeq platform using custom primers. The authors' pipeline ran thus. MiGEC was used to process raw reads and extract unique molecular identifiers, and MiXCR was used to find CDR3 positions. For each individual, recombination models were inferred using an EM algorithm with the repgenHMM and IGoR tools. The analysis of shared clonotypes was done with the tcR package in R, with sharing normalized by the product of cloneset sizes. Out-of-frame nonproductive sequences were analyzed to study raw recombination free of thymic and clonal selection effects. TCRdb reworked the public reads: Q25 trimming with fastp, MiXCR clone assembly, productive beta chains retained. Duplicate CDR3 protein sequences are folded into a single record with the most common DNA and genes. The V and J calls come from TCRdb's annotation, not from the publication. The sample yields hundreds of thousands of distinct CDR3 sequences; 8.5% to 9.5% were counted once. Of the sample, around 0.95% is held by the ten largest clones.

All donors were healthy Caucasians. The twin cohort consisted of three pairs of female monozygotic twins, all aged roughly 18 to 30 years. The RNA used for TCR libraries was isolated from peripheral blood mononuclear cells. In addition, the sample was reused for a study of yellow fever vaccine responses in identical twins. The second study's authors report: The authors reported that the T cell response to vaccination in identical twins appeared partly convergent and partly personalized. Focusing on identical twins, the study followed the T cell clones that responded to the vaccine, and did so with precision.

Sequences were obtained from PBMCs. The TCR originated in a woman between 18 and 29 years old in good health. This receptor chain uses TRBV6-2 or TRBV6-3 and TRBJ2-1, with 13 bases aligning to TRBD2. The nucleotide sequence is TGTGCCAGCAGTTACCCACTAGCGGGAGGGATAAACAATGAGCAGTTCTTC. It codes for CASSYPLAGGINNEQFF.